These 16 T cell receptor beta chains came from one sample sequenced in a study of blood T cell repertoires in COVID-19 (dated by TCRdb to 2020 to 2021). To prepare the library, the immunoSEQ multiplex PCR assay was applied. Drawn from immuneACCESS, this table holds only the in-frame rearrangements with V and J called that TCRdb kept. Clones are partly lost; checked studies trace under half to an unresolved V gene and leave the rest unexplained. This sample lists a few hundred thousand clones; less than 95% were detected once. The top ten constitute about 0.6% of the sample. The sequenced sample was PBMCs or T cells enriched from blood (not recorded which). These receptors were collected from a man in his late teens or twenties who had recovered from COVID-19.

V and J are TRBV24-1 and TRBJ2-1, with a tentative D call TRBD1 (5 bases). V lost 4 bases and J lost 7, with 7 bases in between. Looked up from germline, CDR1 is KGHDR and CDR2 is SFDVKD. CDR3 length: 12 residues. The CDR3 region is CATSERGNEQFF. As DNA, the CDR3 is TGTGCCACCAGTGAAAGGGGTAATGAGCAGTTCTTC.

This clone was recorded once. The rearrangement joins TRBV4-1 to TRBJ1-3, with D unclear. Trimming removed 2 bases from V and 0 bases from J, with 11 bases in between. Per germline, CDR1 MGHRA and CDR2 YSYEKL. The CDR3 has 16 residues. As DNA, the CDR3 is TGCGCCAGCAGCCAAATAGCGGGGTCCTCTGGAAACACCATATATTTT. Protein sequence: CASSQIAGSSGNTIYF.

This sequence joins TRBV5-1 and TRBJ1-1, with D possibly matching TRBD1 (5 bases). CDR1 is SGHRS, CDR2 YFSETQ, per germline. With 4 bases removed from V and 10 bases from J, the gap between germline ends came to 14 bases. The CDR3 runs 12 residues. CDR3 nucleotide sequence: TGCGCCAGCAGCCCGACAGCCCCGGGAGCTTTCTTT. This gives the protein CASSPTAPGAFF.

V gene TRBV21-1 combines with J gene TRBJ1-2; TRBD1 is the table's D call and was not checked against the DNA. TRBV21-1 counts as a pseudogene. This CDR3 has 18 residues. CDR3 loop: CASRVLRDRVCPNYGYTF. The CDR3 nucleotides read TGTGCCAGCAGGGTACTTCGGGACAGGGTATGTCCTAACTATGGCTACACCTTC.

The genes are TRBV4-1 and TRBJ1-1; tentatively, D is TRBD1 (6 bases). V was pared by 8 bases and J by 0 bases, with 13 bases between. Germline V CDR1 and CDR2: MGHRA, YSYEKL. There are 14 residues in the CDR3. The CDR3 loop is CASVPTGLNTEAFF. In nucleotides, the CDR3 is TGCGCCAGCGTACCGACAGGATTGAACACTGAAGCTTTCTTT.

This sequence joins TRBV3-1 (or the pseudogene TRBV3-2) and TRBJ2-7, with D maybe TRBD2 (6 bases). Per the germline V gene, CDR1 is LGHDT and CDR2 is YNNKEL (reference sequence). This CDR3 spans 16 amino acids. The V end was cut by 4 bases, the J end by 3 bases, with 19 bases between. CDR3 nucleotide sequence: TGTGCCAGCAGCCCCGGGGGTGGGGCAAAAGTCTACGAGCAGTACTTC. Residues: CASSPGGGAKVYEQYF.

CDR3 sequence (DNA): TGTGCCAGTAGTAGGGTACAGGAAAAACTGTTTTTT. It is translated as CASSRVQEKLFF. The rearrangement links TRBV19 to TRBJ1-4; D gene ambiguous. Looked up from germline, CDR1 is LNHDA and CDR2 is SQIVND (reference sequence). There are 12 residues in the CDR3. Trimming took off 4 bases at V and 8 bases at J, with 8 bases between the two ends.

This chain joins TRBV6-5 and TRBJ2-6; D unresolved. The germline V and J ends were trimmed by 7 bases and 2 bases, with 6 bases remaining between them. The CDR3 runs to 13 residues. CDR1 MNHEY and CDR2 SVGAGI come from the germline V gene. The CDR3 sequence: CASKYPGANVLTF. The CDR3, as DNA: TGTGCCAGCAAATATCCTGGGGCCAACGTCCTGACTTTC.

The V and J genes are TRBV7-8 and TRBJ2-5; no clear D gene. Germline-derived CDR1 and CDR2 are SGHVS and FQNEAQ. Trimming removed 3 bases at V and 5 bases at J, with 10 bases between. This CDR3 has 13 residues. The CDR3 DNA follows: TGTGCCAGCAGCTTGCGGTACTTGGAGACCCAGTACTTC. It is translated as CASSLRYLETQYF. Using reference TRBV7-8 and TRBJ2-5 for the parts outside the CDR3, the full variable domain is GAGVSQSPRYKVAKRGQDVALRCDPISGHVSLFWYQQALGQGPEFLTYFQNEAQLDKSGLPSDRFFAERPEGSVSTLKIQRTQQEDSAVYLCASSLRYLETQYFGPGTRLLVL.

The chain links TRBV2 to TRBJ2-3; D possibly corresponds to TRBD2 (5 bases). The CDR3 covers 13 residues. V was pared by 3 bases and J by 7 bases, with 11 bases between. Germline lookup yields CDR1 SNHLY and CDR2 FYNNEI. CDR3 in DNA: TGTGCCAGCAGTGACACGGGAATCTATACGCAGTATTTT. Translated, it gives CASSDTGIYTQYF.

The chain links TRBV10-3 to TRBJ2-7; TRBD2 might be the D (6 bases). Trimming removed 7 bases at V and 0 bases at J, with 19 bases between. From germline, CDR1 is ENHRY and CDR2 SYGVKD. This CDR3 has 16 residues. CDR3 DNA sequence: TGTGCCATCACAGGGACTCAACCCTCCGACTCCTACGAGCAGTACTTC. This translates into CAITGTQPSDSYEQYF.

The chain couples TRBV29-1 to TRBJ1-2; 10 nucleotides line up with TRBD1. The CDR3 loop spans 14 amino acids. Germline CDR1 reads SQVTM; CDR2 reads ANQGSEA. J lost 2 bases, V lost 4 bases, and 4 bases had no gene match. The CDR3 coding sequence is TGCAGCGTTGGGCAGGGACAGGGGAACTATGGCTACACCTTC. Its translation: CSVGQGQGNYGYTF.

J is TRBJ2-7 and V is TRBV5-1; the match to TRBD2 covers 9 bases. CDR1 and CDR2 from the germline V gene are SGHRS and YFSETQ. The CDR3 consists of 15 residues. V was clipped by 4 bases and J by 2 bases; unmatched bases: 7. CDR3 DNA: TGCGCCAGCAGCATTAGCGGGAGTAGGCCCTACGAGCAGTACTTC. Amino acid sequence: CASSISGSRPYEQYF.

The chain recombines TRBV3-1 (or the pseudogene TRBV3-2) with TRBJ1-6, with 8 nucleotides matching TRBD1. This CDR3 spans 16 amino acids. The germline CDR1 and CDR2 sequences are LGHDT and YNNKEL (reference sequence). The V gene end was trimmed by 3 bases and the J gene end by 7 bases; junction bases not matched to a gene: 8. CDR3 protein: CASSHLGTGGNSPLHF. Here the CDR3 DNA reads TGTGCCAGCAGCCACTTAGGCACAGGGGGGAATTCACCCCTCCACTTT.

V usage is TRBV19 and J usage is TRBJ1-2, with 9 bases aligning to TRBD1. The CDR3 runs 15 residues. Losses at the gene ends were 0 bases for V and 2 bases for J; bases not matched to a gene: 1. Germline-derived CDR1 and CDR2 are LNHDA and SQIVND (reference sequence). CDR3 sequence reads: CASSIDGQGNYGYTF. CDR3 DNA: TGTGCCAGTAGTATAGACGGACAGGGGAACTATGGCTACACCTTC.

This chain's CDR3 is CASKSKREETQYF. The CDR3 DNA reads TGTGCCAGCAAATCGAAGCGGGAAGAGACCCAGTACTTC. This chain joins TRBV2 and TRBJ2-5, with D maybe TRBD2 (6 bases). V was trimmed by 7 bases and J by 3 bases, leaving 12 bases between them. The V gene's germline CDR1 is SNHLY and CDR2 FYNNEI. The CDR3 extends over 13 amino acids. The variable domain in full, with the rest retrieved from reference TRBV2 and TRBJ2-5, is EPEVTQTPSHQVTQMGQEVILRCVPISNHLYFYWYRQILGQKVEFLVSFYNNEISEKSEIFDDQFSVERPDGSNFTLKIRSTKLEDSAMYFCASKSKREETQYFGPGTRLLVL.